The 2 T cell receptor beta chains below were found in one sample sequenced in a study of pediatric ulcerative colitis. The table came from immunoSEQ multiplex PCR; TCRdb's copy has only in-frame clones and leaves some out. The sample shows about 36,000 clones, less than 90% of them seen only once. What was sequenced was blood. All receptors come from a girl between 5 and 17 years old with moderate ulcerative colitis.

The rearrangement links TRBV27 to TRBJ2-7; the D call may be TRBD1 or TRBD2 (5 bases each). From germline, CDR1 is MNHEY and CDR2 SMNVEV (reference sequence). Trimming stripped 6 bases from V and 0 bases from J, with 18 bases between. CDR3 length equals 16 residues. The CDR3 loop is CASSPLGDQYSYEQYF. CDR3 nucleotides: TGTGCCAGCAGCCCTCTGGGGGATCAATACTCCTACGAGCAGTACTTC.

In this sample, this clone turned up once. The V call is TRBV27, the J call TRBJ1-4; TRBD1 might be the D (5 bases). The CDR3 extends over 18 amino acids. Germline assignment: CDR1 MNHEY and CDR2 SMNVEV (reference sequence). V was clipped by 4 bases and J by 10 bases, with 28 bases between them. The CDR3 is CASSSQDFAPGRRVKLFF. The CDR3 bases are TGTGCCAGCAGTTCACAAGACTTTGCACCGGGACGAAGGGTAAAACTGTTTTTT.